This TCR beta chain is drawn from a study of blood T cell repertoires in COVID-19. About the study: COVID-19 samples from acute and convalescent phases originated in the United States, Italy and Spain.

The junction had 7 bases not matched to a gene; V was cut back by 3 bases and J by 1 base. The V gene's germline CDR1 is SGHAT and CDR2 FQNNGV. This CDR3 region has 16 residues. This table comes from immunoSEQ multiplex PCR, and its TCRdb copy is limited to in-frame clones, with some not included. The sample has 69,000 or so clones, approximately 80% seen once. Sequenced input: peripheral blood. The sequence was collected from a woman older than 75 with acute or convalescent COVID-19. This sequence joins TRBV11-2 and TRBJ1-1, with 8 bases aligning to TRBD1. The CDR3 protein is CASSFDGDRRNTEAFF. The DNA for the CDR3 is TGTGCCAGCAGCTTCGACGGGGACAGGCGGAACACTGAAGCTTTCTTT.